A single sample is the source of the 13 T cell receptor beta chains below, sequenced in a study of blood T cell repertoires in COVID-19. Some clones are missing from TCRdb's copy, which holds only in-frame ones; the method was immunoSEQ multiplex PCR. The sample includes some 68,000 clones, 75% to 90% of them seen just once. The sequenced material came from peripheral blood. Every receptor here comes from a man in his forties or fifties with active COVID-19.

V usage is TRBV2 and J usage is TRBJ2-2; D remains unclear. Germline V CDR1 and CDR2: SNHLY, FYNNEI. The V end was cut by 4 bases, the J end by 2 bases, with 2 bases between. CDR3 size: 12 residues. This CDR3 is CASSANTGELFF. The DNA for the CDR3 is TGTGCCAGCAGTGCAAACACCGGGGAGCTGTTTTTT.

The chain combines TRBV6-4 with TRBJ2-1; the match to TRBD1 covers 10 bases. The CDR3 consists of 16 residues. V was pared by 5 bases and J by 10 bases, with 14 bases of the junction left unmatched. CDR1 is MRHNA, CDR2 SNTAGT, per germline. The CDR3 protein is CASSRGLGTGELEQFF. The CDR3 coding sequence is TGTGCCAGCAGTCGGGGCCTAGGGACAGGGGAGTTGGAGCAGTTCTTC.

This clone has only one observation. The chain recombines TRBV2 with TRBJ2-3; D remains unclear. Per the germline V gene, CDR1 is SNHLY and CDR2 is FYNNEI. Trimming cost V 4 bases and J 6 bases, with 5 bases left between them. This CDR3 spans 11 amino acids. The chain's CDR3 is CASSVEDTQYF. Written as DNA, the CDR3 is TGTGCCAGCAGTGTTGAGGATACGCAGTATTTT.

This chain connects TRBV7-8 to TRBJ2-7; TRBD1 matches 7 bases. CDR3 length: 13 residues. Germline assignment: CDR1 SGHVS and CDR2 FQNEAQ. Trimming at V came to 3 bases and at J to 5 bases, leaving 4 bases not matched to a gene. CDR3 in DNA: TGTGCCAGCAGCTTGGACAGGATCGACGAGCAGTACTTC. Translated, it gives CASSLDRIDEQYF.

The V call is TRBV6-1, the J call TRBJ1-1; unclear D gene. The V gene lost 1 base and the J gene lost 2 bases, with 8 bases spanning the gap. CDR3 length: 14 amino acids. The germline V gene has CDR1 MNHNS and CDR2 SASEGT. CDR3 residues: CASSEVGRNTEAFF. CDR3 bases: TGTGCCAGCAGTGAAGTGGGGAGAAACACTGAAGCTTTCTTT.

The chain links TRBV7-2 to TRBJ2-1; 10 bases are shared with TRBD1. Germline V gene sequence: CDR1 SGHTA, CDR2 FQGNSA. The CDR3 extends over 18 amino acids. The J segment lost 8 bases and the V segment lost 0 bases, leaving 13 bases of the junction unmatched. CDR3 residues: CASSLAFSGTGVIYEQFF. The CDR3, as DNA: TGTGCCAGCAGCTTAGCCTTTAGCGGGACAGGGGTAATCTATGAGCAGTTCTTC.

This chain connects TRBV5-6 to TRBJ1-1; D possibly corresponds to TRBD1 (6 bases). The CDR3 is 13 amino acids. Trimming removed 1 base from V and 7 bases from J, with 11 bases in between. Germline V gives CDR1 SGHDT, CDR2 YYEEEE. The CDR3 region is CASSLRGGFEAFF. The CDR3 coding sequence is TGTGCCAGCAGCTTGAGAGGGGGATTTGAAGCTTTCTTT.

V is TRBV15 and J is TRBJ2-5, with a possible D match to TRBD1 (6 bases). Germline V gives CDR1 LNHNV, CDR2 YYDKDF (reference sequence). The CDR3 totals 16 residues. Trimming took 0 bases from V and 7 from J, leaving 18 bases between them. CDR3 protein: CATSREGDTISGTQYF. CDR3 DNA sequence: TGTGCCACCAGCAGAGAGGGGGACACCATCTCGGGGACCCAGTACTTC.

CDR3 region: CASSLVFQGAFDGYTF. DNA for the CDR3: TGTGCCAGCAGCTTGGTCTTTCAGGGGGCCTTCGATGGCTACACCTTC. The rearrangement uses TRBV5-6 and TRBJ1-2; 8 bases are shared with TRBD1. Germline V gene sequence: CDR1 SGHDT, CDR2 YYEEEE. CDR3 size: 16 residues. V lost 0 bases to trimming and J lost 6 bases; unmatched junction nucleotides: 10.

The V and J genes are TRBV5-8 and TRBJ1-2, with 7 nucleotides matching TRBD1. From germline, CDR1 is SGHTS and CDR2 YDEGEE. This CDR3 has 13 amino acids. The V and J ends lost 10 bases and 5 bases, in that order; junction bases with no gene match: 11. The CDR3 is CAGGTANLYGYTF. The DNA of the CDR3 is TGTGCCGGGGGGACAGCCAACCTATATGGCTACACCTTC.

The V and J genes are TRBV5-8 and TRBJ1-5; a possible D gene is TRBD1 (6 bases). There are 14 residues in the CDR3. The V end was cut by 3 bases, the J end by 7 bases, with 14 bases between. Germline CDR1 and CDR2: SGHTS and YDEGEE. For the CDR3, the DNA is TGTGCCAGCAGCTCCTTGCAGGGGAAACAGCCCCAGCATTTT. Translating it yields CASSSLQGKQPQHF.

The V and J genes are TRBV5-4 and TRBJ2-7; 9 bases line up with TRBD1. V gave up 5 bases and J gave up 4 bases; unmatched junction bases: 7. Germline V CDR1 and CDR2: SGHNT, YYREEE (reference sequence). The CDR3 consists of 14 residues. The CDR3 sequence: CASSSRDRAYEQYF. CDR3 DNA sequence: TGTGCCAGCAGTTCGAGGGACAGGGCGTACGAGCAGTACTTC.

CDR3 residues: CASSLVGGMNEKLFF. In nucleotides, the CDR3 is TGCGCCAGCAGCTTGGTGGGAGGGATGAATGAAAAACTGTTTTTT. The chain couples TRBV5-1 to TRBJ1-4, with D hard to call. The germline V gene has CDR1 SGHRS and CDR2 YFSETQ. The CDR3 totals 15 residues. Trimming cost V 0 bases and J 5 bases, with 11 bases left between them. Using reference TRBV5-1 and TRBJ1-4 for the parts outside the CDR3, the full variable domain is KAGVTQTPRYLIKTRGQQVTLSCSPISGHRSVSWYQQTPGQGLQFLFEYFSETQRNKGNFPGRFSGRQFSNSRSEMNVSTLELGDSALYLCASSLVGGMNEKLFFGSGTQLSVL.